This is a list of T cell receptor beta chains from one sample in a study of Ad26.COV2.S vaccination and SARS-CoV-2 variants. Repertoires were generated with immunoSEQ multiplex PCR, while TCRdb's copy carries only in-frame clones and drops some. The sample shows around 250,000 clones, 87% of them seen only once. The specimen was peripheral blood, collected in a trial of Ad26.COV2.S vaccine versus placebo. These receptors came from a person aged 18-60 years who received the Ad26.COV2.S COVID-19 vaccine or a placebo. CDR3s leave out the opening cysteine and the closing phenylalanine or tryptophan. The D gene is left open where the match is weak.

D gene	CDR3 length	V gene	J gene	CDR3 protein
.	11	TRBV18	TRBJ1-2	ASSPTADLYYT
.	13	TRBV7-6	TRBJ2-5	ASSLYSTPQETQY
TRBD2	13	TRBV4-1	TRBJ2-7	ASSQITSVGYEQY
.	13	TRBV6-5	TRBJ2-3	ASSYSQGLIDTQY
TRBD1	13	TRBV2	TRBJ1-5	ASSADRRGNQPQH
.	13	TRBV20-1	TRBJ2-5	SASPSGKNQETQY
TRBD1	14	TRBV19	TRBJ2-5	ASSILAGQGGETQY
.	10	TRBV7-9	TRBJ2-1	ASSSHYHEQF
.	10	TRBV4-1	TRBJ1-5	ASSQENQPQH
.	13	TRBV7-9	TRBJ2-1	ASSPGGGSYNEQF
.	11	TRBV7-9	TRBJ1-2	ASSLVFTGGYT